A selection of T cell receptor beta chains follows, all from one sample in a study of Graves' ophthalmopathy and Graves' hyperthyroidism. TCRdb reanalysed the multiplex PCR reads using MiXCR and keeps one entry per CDR3 protein. The repertoire includes around 1.1 million distinct CDR3 sequences, about two fifths of them detected once, and 11% sits in the top ten. The specimen sequenced was peripheral blood or thyroid tissue (not recorded which). Receptors were obtained from an adult man with Graves' hyperthyroidism. Each CDR3 is given with its conserved first and last residue. A D gene is named only where the DNA matches it firmly. Rows may omit the clone size; those that give it use once, few, many or a size class.

D gene | clone size | J gene | V gene | CDR3 DNA | CDR3 protein
. | few | TRBJ2-5 | TRBV7-2 | TGTGCCAGCAGCTTGGCCTTGGCAGGGTGGAGAAGAGAGACCCAGTACTTC | CASSLALAGWRRETQYF
. | few | TRBJ1-2 | TRBV3-1 | TGTGCCAGCAGCCCGACAGGCGTCACTAACTATGGCTACACCTTC | CASSPTGVTNYGYTF
TRBD1 | . | TRBJ1-4 | TRBV12-3/TRBV12-4 | TGTGCCAGCAGTTTAGTTCGGGCAGGGGGGGATGAAAAACTGTTTTTT | CASSLVRAGGDEKLFF
. | . | TRBJ2-5 | TRBV7-2 | TGTGCCAGCAGCACCGTTGGCGGGGGCGACCGAGAGACCCAGTACTTC | CASSTVGGGDRETQYF
. | few | TRBJ1-2 | TRBV14 | TGTGCCAGCAGCCAAGTTTTAGGACAGATTTATGGCTACACCTTC | CASSQVLGQIYGYTF
. | many | TRBJ1-3 | TRBV19 | TGTGCCAGTAGTGGGGACCTTGGAAACACCATATATTTT | CASSGDLGNTIYF
TRBD2 | . | TRBJ2-5 | TRBV7-8 | TGTGCCAGCAGCGCAACCGGGACTAGGGAGACCCAGTACTTC | CASSATGTRETQYF
TRBD1 | once | TRBJ1-1 | TRBV7-2 | TGTGCCAGCAGCCACCCAGGGGGGTCGTCTGAAGCTTTCTTT | CASSHPGGSSEAFF
TRBD2 | many | TRBJ2-5 | TRBV7-6 | TGTGCCAGCAGCGTCGGACTAGCGGGGGACCAAGAGACCCAGTACTTC | CASSVGLAGDQETQYF
. | many | TRBJ1-5 | TRBV29-1 | TGCAGCGTGAGTGAGGGGGGAGGCAATCAGCCCCAGCATTTT | CSVSEGGGNQPQHF
. | many | TRBJ1-5 | TRBV3-1 | TGTGCCAGCAGCCCCCAGGCTTGGGGCAATCAGCCCCAGCATTTT | CASSPQAWGNQPQHF
TRBD1 | . | TRBJ2-2 | TRBV19 | TGTGCCAGTAAGGGACAGGGGGCCGGCACCGGGGAGCTGTTTTTT | CASKGQGAGTGELFF
. | many | TRBJ2-7 | TRBV29-1 | TGCAGCGTTGAGCTGGGAACCTACGAGCAGTACTTC | CSVELGTYEQYF
TRBD1 | . | TRBJ2-2 | TRBV20-1 | TGCAGTGCTAGGGGGGACAGGGGGCGCGGCGGGGAGCTGTTTTTT | CSARGDRGRGGELFF
. | few | TRBJ2-7 | TRBV2 | TGTGCCAGCAGGCGAGCTTCGGGGGCACACGAGCAGTACTTC | CASRRASGAHEQYF
TRBD1 | many | TRBJ2-6 | TRBV9 | TGTGCCAGCAGCGTAGACAGGGGGAGCTCTGGGGCCAACGTCCTGACTTTC | CASSVDRGSSGANVLTF
. | few | TRBJ1-6 | TRBV4-3 | TGCGCCAGCAGCCAAGATATACCTACATCGTCGTTCTATAATTCACCCCTCCACTTT | CASSQDIPTSSFYNSPLHF
. | many | TRBJ1-1 | TRBV10-3 | TGTGCCATCAGGAATTCGAGGGGGGGCACTGAAGCTTTCTTT | CAIRNSRGGTEAFF
TRBD1 | . | TRBJ1-1 | TRBV11-1 | TGTGCCAGCAGCCTCCTATGGACAGGTCGGAACACTGAAGCTTTCTTT | CASSLLWTGRNTEAFF
TRBD1 | many | TRBJ2-7 | TRBV7-9 | TGTGCCAGCAGCGCGGACAGGGAAGAGCAGTACTTC | CASSADREEQYF
. | . | TRBJ1-5 | TRBV29-1 | TGCAGCGCTGAGGGACTAGCGGCCCACGAGCATTTT | CSAEGLAAHEHF
. | . | TRBJ1-5 | TRBV14 | TGTGCCAGCAGCCAAGCGCCAGGGGCGATGGGGCCCCAGCATTTT | CASSQAPGAMGPQHF
TRBD1 | . | TRBJ2-7 | TRBV7-6 | TGTGCCAGCAGACCCGACAGGGGCTACGAGCGGCAGTACTTC | CASRPDRGYERQYF
. | many | TRBJ2-7 | TRBV5-1 | TGCGCCAGCAGCTCGGGACTGATAGACGAGCAGTACTTC | CASSSGLIDEQYF
. | . | TRBJ1-1 | TRBV7-2 | TGTGCCAGCAGCTTAGTATCAGGATTGAACACTGAAGCTTGCTTT | CASSLVSGLNTEACF
TRBD1 | . | TRBJ2-7 | TRBV4-3 | TGCGCCAGCAGCCAAGATCGACAGGGGGGCTACGAGCAGTACTTC | CASSQDRQGGYEQYF
. | . | TRBJ2-5 | TRBV18 | TGTGCCAGCTCACCACCTGGAGGGGCCAGAGAGACCCAGTACTTC | CASSPPGGARETQYF
. | many | TRBJ2-5 | TRBV7-9 | TGTGCCAGCAGATATAGGACCGGTAAAGAGACCCAGTACTTC | CASRYRTGKETQYF
TRBD1 | many | TRBJ1-2 | TRBV29-1 | TGCAGCGTTGCAGTCGACAGGGCCAACTACACCTTC | CSVAVDRANYTF
. | . | TRBJ2-7 | TRBV2 | TGTGCCAGCAGCCAGGACGTGGGGAACTACGAGCAGTACTTC | CASSQDVGNYEQYF
. | few | TRBJ2-7 | TRBV12-3/TRBV12-4 | TGTGCCAGCAGCCCCGGACGGATACTCGAGCAGTACTTC | CASSPGRILEQYF
. | . | TRBJ2-2 | TRBV6-4 | TGTGCCAGCCTGAGGGCTAACACCGGGGAGCTGTTTTTT | CASLRANTGELFF
. | many | TRBJ1-1 | TRBV7-2 | TGTGCCAGCAGCTCCGTCCTGAACACTGAAGCTTTCTTT | CASSSVLNTEAFF
TRBD1 | . | TRBJ1-6 | TRBV6-1 | TGTGCCAGCAGTTCCCTGACAGGGGAAATTATCCTCCACTTT | CASSSLTGEIILHF
TRBD1 | few | TRBJ2-2 | TRBV12-3/TRBV12-4 | TGTGCCGCTAGGACAGGGACGAACACCGGGGAGCTGTTTTTT | CAARTGTNTGELFF
. | few | TRBJ2-7 | TRBV29-1 | TGCAGCGTGACAGAGACAAGCTCCTACGAGCAGTACTTC | CSVTETSSYEQYF
. | many | TRBJ2-7 | TRBV5-1 | TGCGCCAGCAGATTACACAGCGGCACCTACGAGCAGTACTTC | CASRLHSGTYEQYF
. | . | TRBJ2-5 | TRBV5-1 | TGCGCCAGCAGCTCTAATAGCGGCGGAGAGACCCAGTACTTC | CASSSNSGGETQYF
. | . | TRBJ2-7 | TRBV29-1 | TGCAGCTCCCCGAGATTCTCCTACGAGCAGTACTTC | CSSPRFSYEQYF
. | many | TRBJ2-5 | TRBV6-1 | TGTGCCAGCGGGCACAACCAAGAGACCCAGTACTTC | CASGHNQETQYF
TRBD1 | . | TRBJ1-5 | TRBV2 | TGTGCCAGCAATCCGGGGACAGCCCGCAATCAGCCCCAGCATTTT | CASNPGTARNQPQHF
. | . | TRBJ2-6 | TRBV5-1 | TGCGCCAGCAGCTTGACGGCCCGTGATAGGGCCAACGTCCTGACTTTC | CASSLTARDRANVLTF
. | . | TRBJ2-2 | TRBV7-2 | TGTGCCAGCAGCTCCTCTCTGGCCCCGGGCGGAAGCACCGGGGAGCTGTTTTTT | CASSSSLAPGGSTGELFF
TRBD1 | . | TRBJ1-4 | TRBV10-3 | TGTGCCATCAAACCCGGGACAGGGGAAAAACTGTTTTTT | CAIKPGTGEKLFF
TRBD1 | many | TRBJ1-2 | TRBV5-1 | TGCGCCAGCAGCTTGGTTGGGACAGGGGGCGATGGCTACACCTTC | CASSLVGTGGDGYTF
. | many | TRBJ2-7 | TRBV10-3 | TGTGCCATCAGGAAGGAAATATTGGGCTGCGAGCAGTACTTC | CAIRKEILGCEQYF
TRBD1 | . | TRBJ1-1 | TRBV6-6 | TGTGCCAGCAGCGCCGACAGGGATCAGGGCACTGAAGCTTTCTTT | CASSADRDQGTEAFF
TRBD1 | few | TRBJ1-1 | TRBV12-3/TRBV12-4 | TGTGCCAGCAGACAGGGGAATGAAGCTTTCTTT | CASRQGNEAFF
TRBD1 | . | TRBJ1-1 | TRBV7-9 | TGTGCAAGCAGCCGAGGACAGGGGGGCGTAACTGAAGCTTTCTTT | CASSRGQGGVTEAFF
. | few | TRBJ1-5 | TRBV10-1 | TGCGCCAGCAGTGCGGACAACAGCAATCAGCCCCAGCATTTT | CASSADNSNQPQHF
. | . | TRBJ1-2 | TRBV7-9 | TGTGCCAGCAGCTTACTGGGGGCAGGGGAGACTAACTATGGCTACACCTTC | CASSLLGAGETNYGYTF
. | . | TRBJ2-2 | TRBV29-1 | TGCAGCGCTACGTCGGGCGGGGAGCTGTTTTTT | CSATSGGELFF
. | . | TRBJ2-5 | TRBV19 | TGTGCCAGTAGTAGGGGAATTTCAGGGTCGGAGACCCAGTACTTC | CASSRGISGSETQYF
. | . | TRBJ2-5 | TRBV4-3 | TGCGCCAGCAGCCAAGGAGGGGTGCCCGAGACCCAGTACTTC | CASSQGGVPETQYF
TRBD1 | . | TRBJ2-7 | TRBV3-1 | TGTGCCAGCTCGGGACAGGGAGAATACGAGCAGTACTTC | CASSGQGEYEQYF
. | many | TRBJ1-6 | TRBV4-2 | TGTGCCAGCAGCCAAGATTCGGTCCTCCACTTT | CASSQDSVLHF
. | few | TRBJ1-4 | TRBV24-1 | TGTGCCACCAGTGATCCCACACAGGGCGGTGAAAAACTGTTTTTT | CATSDPTQGGEKLFF